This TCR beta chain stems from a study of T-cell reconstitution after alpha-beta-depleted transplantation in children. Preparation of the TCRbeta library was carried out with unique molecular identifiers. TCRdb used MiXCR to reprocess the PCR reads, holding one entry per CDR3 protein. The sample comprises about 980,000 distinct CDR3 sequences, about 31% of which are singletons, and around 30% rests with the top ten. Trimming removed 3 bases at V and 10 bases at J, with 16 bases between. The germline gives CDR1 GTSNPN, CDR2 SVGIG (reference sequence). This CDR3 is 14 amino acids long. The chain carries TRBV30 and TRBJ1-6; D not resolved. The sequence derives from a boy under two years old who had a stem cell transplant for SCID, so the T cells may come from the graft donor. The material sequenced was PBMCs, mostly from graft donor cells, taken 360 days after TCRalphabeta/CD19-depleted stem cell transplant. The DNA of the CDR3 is TGTGCCTGGAGGATAGAGGTCGGAGGGTCACCCCTCCACTTT. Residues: CAWRIEVGGSPLHF.